A selection of T cell receptor beta chains follows, all from one sample in a study of post-analysis software for immune sequencing data. TCRdb itself ran the PCR reads through MiXCR, one entry per CDR3 protein. Seen here are some 260,000 distinct CDR3 sequences, roughly a third observed once, and the top ten hold around 5.2%. The material sequenced was blood. Source of these receptors: a girl between 5 and 17 years old with multiple sclerosis. Each CDR3 is given without its conserved first and last residue.

j_call | v_call | cdr3_aa
TRBJ1-5 | TRBV29-1 | SVGDRGSNKPQH
TRBJ2-1 | TRBV5-1 | ASTGTEQVNEQF
TRBJ2-3 | TRBV7-2 | ASSFLLAGGRSDTQY
TRBJ2-7 | TRBV7-3 | ASSPAGLANYEQY
TRBJ2-5 | TRBV27 | ASSLLSRETQY
TRBJ2-7 | TRBV20-1 | SARRMGSDEQY
TRBJ1-4 | TRBV7-2 | ASSSTGGGEKLF
TRBJ2-4 | TRBV29-1 | SVEERHLAKNIQY
TRBJ1-1 | TRBV20-1 | SAIGTKVLNTEAF
TRBJ2-3 | TRBV4-2 | ASSQGGVNTDTQY
TRBJ2-2 | TRBV27 | ASSPVGTANTGELF
TRBJ1-1 | TRBV28 | ASKKTNIMNTEAF
TRBJ1-1 | TRBV7-9 | ASTPQGGESEVF
TRBJ2-1 | TRBV5-1 | ASTPSASGNTEQF
TRBJ2-5 | TRBV5-1 | ASSLEPGVETQY
TRBJ1-4 | TRBV12-3/TRBV12-4 | ASRRGAEKLF
TRBJ1-1 | TRBV3-1 | ASSPQGPNTEAF
TRBJ2-5 | TRBV28 | ASSLRRETQY
TRBJ1-1 | TRBV29-1 | SVRDRVRENSEAF
TRBJ2-5 | TRBV4-1 | ASSQEGGGQETQY
TRBJ2-1 | TRBV5-1 | ASSLASSGRGRDEQF
TRBJ1-5 | TRBV2 | ASSEQGRYSNQPQH
TRBJ2-3 | TRBV29-1 | SVEPTMGDTQY
TRBJ2-1 | TRBV24-1 | ATSDAPPNEQF
TRBJ2-5 | TRBV5-6 | ASSIPDWDQETQY
TRBJ2-1 | TRBV7-2 | ASSLEATSGVTEQF
TRBJ2-5 | TRBV7-9 | ASAGNWQETQY
TRBJ1-4 | TRBV11-2 | ASSRGDSNNEKLF
TRBJ2-3 | TRBV10-3 | AISDVAGEVADTQY
TRBJ2-5 | TRBV5-1 | ASSLATGDPRETQY
TRBJ2-5 | TRBV7-2 | ASSTTSGGETQY
TRBJ2-5 | TRBV7-7 | ASSLASGTGGETQY
TRBJ2-3 | TRBV7-2 | ASSLPTGDTQY
TRBJ1-1 | TRBV28 | ASSLPLRGTEAF
TRBJ2-4 | TRBV6-2/TRBV6-3 | ASSYSSDNNRKAKNIQY
TRBJ1-1 | TRBV9 | ASSAPGTDEAF
TRBJ2-4 | TRBV3-1 | ASSQEPSLVDIQY
TRBJ2-5 | TRBV20-1 | SARGLGIGPPRKTQY
TRBJ2-1 | TRBV29-1 | SVEVLTVLTYNEQF
TRBJ2-5 | TRBV3-1 | ASSQGPPAGGQATQY
TRBJ2-7 | TRBV5-1 | ASSPGATYEQY
TRBJ2-5 | TRBV10-3 | AISDSTGASYQETQY
TRBJ2-7 | TRBV7-2 | ASSLAENEQY
TRBJ1-5 | TRBV12-3/TRBV12-4 | ASISQGEGNQPQH
TRBJ1-5 | TRBV7-9 | ASSLQGESQPQH
TRBJ1-4 | TRBV6-1 | ASTEAGVQLENEKLF
TRBJ2-1 | TRBV5-1 | ASSLITLGQGFYNEQF
TRBJ2-2 | TRBV7-3 | ASSAPPGELF